The 20 T cell receptor beta chains reported below all come from one sample, sequenced in a study of T cells in Graves' hyperthyroidism and ophthalmopathy. There were TCR beta CDR3 regions amplified from RNA transcripts. A set of HTBI primers served as the primers for a first-round RT-PCR of the TCR CDR3. TCRdb re-called the multiplex PCR reads with MiXCR, one entry per CDR3 protein. The sample shows around 660,000 distinct CDR3 sequences, about 45% of them seen only once. Sequencing used peripheral blood or thyroid tissue (not recorded which). The source of these receptors is an adult man with Graves' disease, either hyperthyroidism or ophthalmopathy (not recorded which).

Note on this clonotype: A much larger clone differs from this one at a single base, so this may be a read error. The chain couples TRBV25-1 to TRBJ2-7; TRBD2 agrees at 13 bases. Germline CDR1 MGHDK, CDR2 SYGVNS. The CDR3 loop spans 16 amino acids. J was trimmed by 5 bases and V by 3 bases; bases with no gene match: 7. CDR3 residues: CASSDLGLAGVHEQYF. The CDR3 coding sequence is TGTGCCAGCAGTGATCTAGGACTAGCGGGAGTTCACGAGCAGTACTTC.

A note on this clonotype: Germline is not matched at one junction end, which may reflect a read error. The rearrangement uses TRBV11-1 and TRBJ2-7; D is uncertain. Germline V gene data show CDR1 as SGHAT and CDR2 as FQDESV (reference sequence). The CDR3 covers 14 residues. The CDR3 spells CASSFSESSSEQYF. As DNA, the CDR3 is TGTGCCAGCAGCTTCTCGGAGAGCTCCTCCGAGCAGTACTTC.

J is TRBJ1-5 and V is TRBV7-2; perhaps TRBD1 as D (5 bases). Trimming took 3 bases from V and 2 from J, leaving 11 bases between them. From germline, CDR1 is SGHTA and CDR2 FQGNSA. The CDR3 runs to 15 residues. The CDR3 loop is CASSFDSGGNQPQHF. The DNA for the CDR3 is TGTGCCAGCAGCTTCGACAGTGGCGGCAATCAGCCCCAGCATTTT.

At least ten counts were recorded for this clonotype. The chain combines TRBV2 with TRBJ1-3, with D tentatively TRBD1 (6 bases). The V end was cut by 8 bases, the J end by 0 bases, with 11 bases between. This CDR3 has 14 residues. Germline CDR1 and CDR2: SNHLY and FYNNEI. CDR3 sequence reads: CASPGGDSGNTIYF. CDR3 sequence (DNA): TGTGCCAGCCCCGGGGGCGACTCTGGAAACACCATATATTTT.

The rearrangement uses TRBV7-9 and TRBJ2-2; D is unresolved. Trimming cost V 6 bases and J 5 bases, with 10 bases left between them. The CDR3 length is 13 residues. Germline CDR1 is SEHNR and CDR2 is FQNEAQ (reference sequence). The CDR3 reads CASSYSITGELFF. As DNA, the CDR3 is TGTGCCAGCAGTTACTCCATTACCGGGGAGCTGTTTTTT.

At least ten counts were recorded for this clonotype. The chain carries TRBV2 and TRBJ2-5, with a tentative D call TRBD2 (7 bases). The V gene's germline CDR1 is SNHLY and CDR2 FYNNEI. CDR3 length: 15 residues. V lost 6 bases to trimming and J lost 5 bases, with 19 bases between them. As DNA, the CDR3 is TGTGCCAGCAGCCTCAGTGGGGGGGGCACGGAGACCCAGTACTTC. As protein: CASSLSGGGTETQYF. The complete variable domain, with remaining parts taken from reference TRBV2 and TRBJ2-5, reads EPEVTQTPSHQVTQMGQEVILRCVPISNHLYFYWYRQILGQKVEFLVSFYNNEISEKSEIFDDQFSVERPDGSNFTLKIRSTKLEDSAMYFCASSLSGGGTETQYFGPGTRLLVL.

The chain employs TRBV12-3 or TRBV12-4 and TRBJ2-2, with 7 bases fitting TRBD1. The CDR3 runs 15 residues. V was clipped by 5 bases and J by 6 bases; unmatched bases: 9. The CDR3, as DNA: TGTGCCAGCAGTAAGGACAGGCGAAGGTCCGGGGAGCTGTTTTTT. It is translated as CASSKDRRRSGELFF.

This chain uses TRBV15 with TRBJ1-5; 8 nucleotides line up with TRBD1. There are 14 residues in the CDR3. The V gene end was trimmed by 4 bases and the J gene end by 2 bases; junction bases not matched to a gene: 1. Germline CDR1 reads LNHNV; CDR2 reads YYDKDF (reference sequence). CDR3 region: CATSKTGGNQPQHF. The CDR3 region has the DNA TGTGCCACCAGCAAGACAGGGGGCAATCAGCCCCAGCATTTT.

A few counts support this clonotype. The chain is built from TRBV19 and TRBJ1-4; no clear D. CDR3 length equals 14 residues. Trimming took off 3 bases at V and 5 bases at J, with 10 bases between the two ends. Germline V gene data show CDR1 as LNHDA and CDR2 as SQIVND (reference sequence). This CDR3 reads CASSIPGLNEKLFF. CDR3 bases: TGTGCCAGTAGTATTCCTGGACTGAATGAAAAACTGTTTTTT.

The rearrangement joins TRBV10-3 to TRBJ1-5; D perhaps matches TRBD1 (6 bases). Trimming shortened V by 7 bases and J by 6 bases, and 19 bases separated the two germline ends. Germline CDR1 and CDR2: ENHRY and SYGVKD. The CDR3 consists of 15 residues. CDR3 loop: CAINDRPTVSQPQHF. The CDR3 coding sequence is TGTGCCATCAATGACAGGCCGACGGTTAGTCAGCCCCAGCATTTT.

The chain has TRBV5-1 and TRBJ1-4, with TRBD1 identical over 11 bases. This CDR3 contains 14 residues. The V and J ends lost 4 bases and 6 bases, in that order; junction bases with no gene match: 2. Germline CDR1 and CDR2: SGHRS and YFSETQ. The CDR3 loop reads CASSPGQGDEKLFF. As DNA, the CDR3 is TGCGCCAGCAGCCCGGGACAGGGGGATGAAAAACTGTTTTTT.

This chain uses TRBV7-9 with TRBJ2-2; a possible D gene is TRBD1 (6 bases). The V end lost 4 bases, the J end lost 4 bases, and 13 bases lay between the germline ends. CDR3 size: 15 residues. Germline CDR1 is SEHNR and CDR2 is FQNEAQ (reference sequence). The CDR3 loop reads CASSYRVGGTGELFF. The CDR3 bases are TGTGCCAGCAGCTACAGGGTTGGAGGCACCGGGGAGCTGTTTTTT.

This sequence joins TRBV29-1 and TRBJ1-2, with D hard to call. CDR3 length equals 12 residues. The V end lost 8 bases, the J end lost 4 bases, and 14 bases lay between the germline ends. Per germline, CDR1 SQVTM and CDR2 ANQGSEA. In DNA form, the CDR3 reads TGCAGCACTGGACCGACGTTCTATGGCTACACCTTC. Protein product: CSTGPTFYGYTF. Looking up the rest from reference TRBV29-1 and TRBJ1-2 gives the full variable domain: SAVISQKPSRDICQRGTSLTIQCQVDSQVTMMFWYRQQPGQSLTLIATANQGSEATYESGFVIDKFPISRPNLTFSTLTVSNMSPEDSSIYLCSTGPTFYGYTFGSGTRLTVV.

This chain connects TRBV29-1 to TRBJ1-1; perhaps TRBD1 as D (5 bases). The germline V gene has CDR1 SQVTM and CDR2 ANQGSEA. The germline V and J ends were trimmed by 4 bases and 0 bases, with 18 bases remaining between them. This CDR3 is built from 16 residues. This chain's CDR3 is CSVGKKRTGMNTEAFF. DNA of the CDR3: TGCAGCGTTGGTAAAAAGAGAACAGGAATGAACACTGAAGCTTTCTTT.

The gene calls are TRBV9 and TRBJ1-2, with unresolved D. Trimming removed 4 bases from V and 6 bases from J, with 16 bases in between. The length of the CDR3 is 14 residues. CDR1 and CDR2 (germline): SGDLS, YYNGEE. The CDR3: CASSPRWAGDGYTF. As DNA, the CDR3 is TGTGCCAGCAGCCCCCGATGGGCAGGAGATGGCTACACCTTC.

With respect to this clonotype: A much larger clone is a single base away; this may be a read error. The chain recombines TRBV7-9 with TRBJ1-5; D unclear. V was cut by 6 bases and J by 6 bases, with 9 bases left in between. The CDR3 covers 12 residues. The germline gives CDR1 SEHNR, CDR2 FQNEAQ (reference sequence). CDR3 sequence (DNA): TGTGCCAGCAGGGGATGGGGTCAGCCCCAGCATTTT. It yields the protein CASRGWGQPQHF.

V and J are TRBV7-2 and TRBJ2-7; D tentatively reads TRBD1 or TRBD2 (5 bases each). The CDR3 consists of 15 residues. The V gene lost 1 base and the J gene lost 0 bases, with 10 bases spanning the gap. The V gene's germline CDR1 is SGHTA and CDR2 FQGNSA. This CDR3 is CASSLDQGPSYEQYF. The CDR3 nucleotides are TGTGCCAGCAGCTTAGATCAGGGACCCTCCTACGAGCAGTACTTC.

This clonotype was detected ten times or more. The chain employs TRBV7-8 and TRBJ1-2, with D possibly being TRBD1 (6 bases). V was pared by 2 bases and J by 0 bases, with 13 bases between. The CDR3 consists of 16 residues. Germline CDR1 reads SGHVS; CDR2 reads FQNEAQ. This CDR3 is CASSLLGGSANYGYTF. The CDR3 DNA reads as TGTGCCAGCAGCTTACTGGGGGGCAGCGCTAACTATGGCTACACCTTC.

The rearrangement joins TRBV11-2 to TRBJ1-1; D unclear. The CDR3 loop spans 14 amino acids. Germline V gives CDR1 SGHAT, CDR2 FQNNGV. With 5 bases removed from V and 4 bases from J, the gap between germline ends came to 14 bases. In nucleotides, the CDR3 is TGTGCCAGCAGCATTAGTTCCGCGGGCACTGAAGCTTTCTTT. This gives the protein CASSISSAGTEAFF.

The genes are TRBV20-1 and TRBJ2-5; a weak D match, TRBD1 (6 bases). This CDR3 has 13 residues. Trimming took 7 bases from V and 2 from J, leaving 14 bases between them. Germline V gene sequence: CDR1 DFQATT, CDR2 SNEGSKA (reference sequence). CDR3 region: CSVNGDTQETQYF. CDR3 DNA: TGCAGTGTCAATGGGGACACACAAGAGACCCAGTACTTC.